These 27 T cell receptor beta chains originate from one sample sequenced in a study of identifying expanded T cells in peripheral blood. This table comes from immunoSEQ multiplex PCR, and its TCRdb copy is limited to in-frame clones, with some not included. In the table there are 95,000 or so clones, approximately 86% of which are singletons. Sequenced: blood. Receptors originate from a person aged 18 to 75 in good health.

This chain uses TRBV6-4 with TRBJ1-1; TRBD1 agrees at 7 bases. The CDR3 extends over 14 amino acids. From germline, CDR1 is MRHNA and CDR2 SNTAGT. Trimming cost V 0 bases and J 7 bases; bases outside gene matches: 5. CDR3 region: CASSDSGGVGEAFF. The CDR3 bases are TGTGCCAGCAGTGACTCAGGGGGCGTCGGTGAAGCTTTCTTT.

The chain employs TRBV4-1 and TRBJ1-1; D is ambiguous. V lost 1 base and J lost 4, with 13 bases in between. The CDR3 is made up of 15 amino acids. Germline CDR1 and CDR2: MGHRA and YSYEKL. CDR3 sequence reads: CASSQAFPRSTEAFF. In DNA, the CDR3 is TGCGCCAGCAGCCAAGCCTTTCCCAGGAGCACTGAAGCTTTCTTT.

The chain is built from TRBV7-9 and TRBJ1-1; D gene ambiguous. The CDR3 is 11 amino acids. CDR1 and CDR2 from the germline V gene are SEHNR and FQNEAQ (reference sequence). V lost 7 bases, J lost 1 base, and 4 bases lay in between. The DNA of the CDR3 is TGTGCCAGCACCGAGAACACTGAAGCTTTCTTT. Translating it yields CASTENTEAFF.

The chain uses TRBV5-1 and TRBJ2-2; a possible D gene is TRBD2 (6 bases). The CDR3 is 15 residues long. The V gene's germline CDR1 is SGHRS and CDR2 YFSETQ. The ends were cut back, 5 bases at V and 0 bases at J, with 11 bases in the middle. CDR3 in DNA: TGCGCCAGCAGTGGAGGGAACCCGAACACCGGGGAGCTGTTTTTT. It is translated as CASSGGNPNTGELFF.

The V and J genes are TRBV27 and TRBJ1-6; 10 bases align to TRBD1. The CDR3 runs to 19 residues. CDR1 is MNHEY, CDR2 SMNVEV, per germline (reference sequence). Germline trimming cut 4 bases from V and 10 bases from J; bases unmatched to any gene: 19. CDR3 region: CASSSKPFLSDRGRSPLHF. The CDR3 DNA follows: TGTGCCAGCAGTTCCAAACCCTTCTTGTCAGACAGGGGGCGGTCACCCCTCCACTTT.

The rearrangement links TRBV5-4 to TRBJ1-6; D unresolved. V dropped 4 bases and J dropped 10 bases, with 12 bases sitting between them. Per germline, CDR1 SGHNT and CDR2 YYREEE (reference sequence). The CDR3 extends over 13 amino acids. CDR3 DNA: TGTGCCAGCAGCGCCCAAGTAGGGTCACCCCTCCACTTT. Its translation is CASSAQVGSPLHF.

The chain recombines TRBV18 with TRBJ1-5; D is possibly TRBD1 (5 bases). With 3 bases removed from V and 7 bases from J, the gap between germline ends came to 16 bases. This CDR3 contains 15 residues. Per germline, CDR1 KGHSH and CDR2 LQKENI. The CDR3 region is CASSPREGEVQPQHF. DNA for the CDR3: TGTGCCAGCTCACCGCGGGAAGGGGAGGTACAGCCCCAGCATTTT.

Here the CDR3 DNA reads TGTGCCAGCAGCTTAATGCCCGGGACAGGGTTCGAAAAACTGTTTTTT. Translated, it gives CASSLMPGTGFEKLFF. This rearrangement joins TRBV7-8 to TRBJ1-4, with TRBD1 matching 9 bases. CDR1 is SGHVS and CDR2 is FQNEAQ in the germline V gene. The CDR3 covers 16 residues. Germline trimming cut 2 bases from V and 8 bases from J; bases unmatched to any gene: 9.

This clone has only one observation. This chain joins TRBV6-5 and TRBJ1-5, with D unclear. Per the germline V gene, CDR1 is MNHEY and CDR2 is SVGAGI. This CDR3 has 15 amino acids. The V and J ends lost 0 bases and 0 bases respectively, with 6 bases between them. Written as DNA, the CDR3 is TGTGCCAGCAGTTACTCTGGCACTAGCAATCAGCCCCAGCATTTT. This gives the protein CASSYSGTSNQPQHF.

In the case of this clone: At the DNA level, this CDR3 is encoded by other sequences in the same sample as well. The gene calls are TRBV5-6 and TRBJ1-2; D is unresolved. The CDR3 has 13 residues. Trimming cost V 0 bases and J 5 bases, with 8 bases left between them. Germline V lookup: CDR1 SGHDT, CDR2 YYEEEE. The DNA of the CDR3 is TGTGCCAGCAGCTTGGATCGGGGATATGGCTACACCTTC. Translation gives CASSLDRGYGYTF.

In DNA, the CDR3 is TGTGCCAGCAGCGTAGCCCCAAGTGAGACCCAGTACTTC. Translation: CASSVAPSETQYF. The chain couples TRBV9 to TRBJ2-5; D not certain. Between the trimmed V and J ends, which lost 0 bases and 5 bases, there was a span of 8 bases. The CDR3 totals 13 residues. Germline CDR1 is SGDLS and CDR2 is YYNGEE.

The chain is built from TRBV6-6 and TRBJ1-3; possibly TRBD1 for D (6 bases). This CDR3 contains 15 residues. The V gene lost 7 bases and the J gene lost 4 bases, with 17 bases spanning the gap. Germline V gene sequence: CDR1 MNHNY, CDR2 SVGAGI (reference sequence). DNA for the CDR3: TGTGCCAGCACCCTGACAGGCCTTGAGGGAAACACCATATATTTT. It encodes CASTLTGLEGNTIYF.

The chain recombines TRBV6-5 with TRBJ1-1; D ambiguous. The V gene's germline CDR1 is MNHEY and CDR2 SVGAGI. The CDR3 extends over 14 amino acids. Trimming left V 5 bases short and J 4 bases short, with 14 bases between. This chain's CDR3 is CASSEELGATEAFF. CDR3 DNA sequence: TGTGCCAGCAGTGAAGAGTTGGGAGCCACTGAAGCTTTCTTT.

This clone was recorded only once. The V gene is TRBV5-6, the J gene TRBJ1-2, with D possibly TRBD1 on 6 matching bases. Trimming took off 4 bases at V and 4 bases at J, with 17 bases between the two ends. The CDR3 has 15 amino acids. CDR1 SGHDT and CDR2 YYEEEE come from the germline V gene. CDR3 in amino acids: CASSQLRGEIYGYTF. Here the CDR3 DNA reads TGTGCCAGCAGCCAACTGAGGGGGGAGATCTATGGCTACACCTTC.

The chain recombines TRBV2 with TRBJ2-5; D gene ambiguous. This CDR3 has 11 amino acids. V was trimmed by 10 bases and J by 7 bases, leaving 13 bases between them. Germline V gives CDR1 SNHLY, CDR2 FYNNEI. CDR3 loop: CATPSIGTQYF. The CDR3 nucleotides read TGTGCCACACCCTCAATAGGGACCCAGTACTTC.

V usage is TRBV2 and J usage is TRBJ1-4, with D possibly being TRBD1 (6 bases). Between the trimmed V and J ends, which lost 7 bases and 3 bases, there was a span of 9 bases. This CDR3 contains 13 residues. From germline, CDR1 is SNHLY and CDR2 FYNNEI. The CDR3 is CASNREANEKLFF. The CDR3 DNA is TGTGCCAGCAACAGGGAGGCTAATGAAAAACTGTTTTTT.

V gene TRBV10-3 combines with J gene TRBJ2-7; TRBD1 matches 9 bases. The CDR3 totals 14 residues. The V gene's germline CDR1 is ENHRY and CDR2 SYGVKD. The V and J ends lost 7 bases and 1 base, in that order; junction bases with no gene match: 5. As DNA, the CDR3 is TGTGCCATCACCCCGGGACAGGGTTCCTACGAGCAGTACTTC. Translating gives CAITPGQGSYEQYF.

The V gene is TRBV6-1, the J gene TRBJ2-4, with 12 bases that match TRBD1. Per the germline V gene, CDR1 is MNHNS and CDR2 is SASEGT. With 10 bases clipped from V and 0 bases from J, the junction kept 4 bases outside the gene matches. The CDR3 runs 15 residues. The CDR3 is CATGTGGTAKNIQYF. The CDR3 region has the DNA TGTGCCACCGGGACAGGGGGCACAGCCAAAAACATTCAGTACTTC.

The chain employs TRBV9 and TRBJ2-5, with D maybe TRBD2 (6 bases). From germline, CDR1 is SGDLS and CDR2 YYNGEE. The length of the CDR3 is 14 residues. V gave up 0 bases and J gave up 5 bases, with 11 bases separating them. The DNA of the CDR3 is TGTGCCAGCAGCGTAGACGCGGGGTGGGAGACCCAGTACTTC. It specifies CASSVDAGWETQYF.

The chain has TRBV25-1 and TRBJ1-2; D gene ambiguous. Germline-derived CDR1 and CDR2 are MGHDK and SYGVNS. The CDR3 totals 11 residues. V dropped 6 bases and J dropped 1 base, with 3 bases sitting between them. The CDR3 region has the DNA TGTGCCAGCAGCGGTAACTATGGCTACACCTTC. It is translated as CASSGNYGYTF.

This clone was recorded a few times. V and J are TRBV2 and TRBJ1-6; 7 nucleotides agree with TRBD1. The CDR3 loop spans 15 amino acids. Germline lookup yields CDR1 SNHLY and CDR2 FYNNEI. V shed 8 bases, J shed 5 bases, and the junction held 9 bases outside the gene matches. CDR3 residues: CASGQETEDNSPLHF. CDR3 sequence (DNA): TGTGCCAGCGGACAGGAAACTGAAGATAATTCACCCCTCCACTTT.

The chain is built from TRBV6-5 and TRBJ2-2; the D gene is possibly TRBD2 (5 bases). With 6 bases removed from V and 2 bases from J, the gap between germline ends came to 13 bases. Germline V gives CDR1 MNHEY, CDR2 SVGAGI. The CDR3 totals 15 residues. CDR3 sequence (DNA): TGTGCCAGCAGGCTTACTAGGCTCAACACCGGGGAGCTGTTTTTT. It translates to CASRLTRLNTGELFF.

The V gene is TRBV30, the J gene TRBJ1-1; D is unclear. The CDR3 is 11 amino acids. V dropped 4 bases and J dropped 4 bases, with 7 bases sitting between them. Germline V gene data show CDR1 as GTSNPN and CDR2 as SVGIG (reference sequence). The DNA of the CDR3 is TGTGCCTGGAAACGGTCCACTGAAGCTTTCTTT. The encoded protein is CAWKRSTEAFF. Supplemented by reference TRBV30 and TRBJ1-1, the full variable domain reads SQTIHQWPATLVQPVGSPLSLECTVEGTSNPNLYWYRQAAGRGLQLLFYSVGIGQISSEVPQNLSASRPQDRQFILSSKKLLLSDSGFYLCAWKRSTEAFFGQGTRLTVV.

The chain links TRBV28 to TRBJ2-7, with D unresolved. The V end lost 3 bases, the J end lost 2 bases, and 11 bases lay between the germline ends. The CDR3 contains 14 residues. Germline-derived CDR1 and CDR2 are MDHEN and SYDVKM. The CDR3 region has the DNA TGTGCCAGCAGTTTCATGGGCCCGGCCTACGAGCAGTACTTC. Translated: CASSFMGPAYEQYF.

The gene calls are TRBV7-2 and TRBJ2-3, with D tentatively TRBD1 or TRBD2 (6 bases each). From germline, CDR1 is SGHTA and CDR2 FQGNSA. CDR3 length: 13 residues. V lost 5 bases to trimming and J lost 8 bases, with 14 bases between them. The CDR3 DNA is TGTGCCAGCAGCCCCGGGGGCATGGGTACGCAGTATTTT. As protein: CASSPGGMGTQYF.

The J gene is TRBJ1-2, the V gene TRBV19; D may be TRBD1 (5 bases). Germline loops: CDR1 LNHDA, CDR2 SQIVND (reference sequence). Trimming removed 1 base at V and 1 base at J, with 16 bases between. The CDR3 has 17 residues. The CDR3 loop is CASSIVGTGRDNYGYTF. CDR3 nucleotides: TGTGCCAGTAGTATAGTTGGGACGGGACGAGATAACTATGGCTACACCTTC.

The table lists this clone with a few counts. The CDR3 DNA reads as TGTGCCAGCAGTTTGGGAAATCAGCCCCAGCATTTT. Translating gives CASSLGNQPQHF. J is TRBJ1-5 and V is TRBV6-1; D is unresolved. Looked up from germline, CDR1 is MNHNS and CDR2 is SASEGT. This CDR3 contains 12 residues. V was pared by 5 bases and J by 4 bases, with 6 bases between.